The clone carrying this T cell receptor (beta chain) ranks as medium-sized. The antigen is undetermined. The data originate from a study of T cell responses to AZD1222 COVID-19 vaccine. Notes on the study in general: Vaccination with two AZD1222 doses was followed by a rise in Spike-specific TCR breadth and depth. Across the whole spike, CD4 TCRs peaked at regions 160-218 and 743-854. Nearly half of unique spike-specific TCRs reportedly avoided B.1.351 and B.1.1.7 mutated regions.

The table came from immunoSEQ multiplex PCR; TCRdb's copy has only in-frame clones and leaves some out. The sample has some 120,000 clones, about 92% seen once; the top ten hold about 3%. The germline CDR1 and CDR2 sequences are LGHDT and YNNKEL (reference sequence). CDR3 length: 20 amino acids. Trimming took 6 bases from V and 5 from J, leaving 32 bases between them. This clonotype was sampled from an adult in good health. The J gene is TRBJ2-4, the V gene TRBV3-1 (or the pseudogene TRBV3-2); D may be TRBD1 (5 bases). The sample here was peripheral blood, taken on day 0 of AZD1222 vaccination. This chain's CDR3 is CASSSAPVTVLWVGENIQYF. The CDR3 DNA reads TGTGCCAGCAGTTCCGCCCCTGTGACAGTCCTTTGGGTAGGGGAAAACATTCAGTACTTC.